Each of the 10 T cell receptor beta chains below was sequenced from the same sample in a study of T cells in Graves' hyperthyroidism and ophthalmopathy. Amplification targeted TCR beta CDR3 regions from RNA transcripts. When the TCR CDR3 underwent first-round RT-PCR, the HTBI primer set was used. From the multiplex PCR reads, TCRdb called clonotypes with MiXCR, one entry per CDR3 protein. Of 400,000 to 500,000 distinct CDR3 sequences listed, approximately 15% are singletons. Sequenced material: blood. All receptors derive from a woman aged 18-29 years with Graves' hyperthyroidism.

The CDR3 spells CSARGQGDSEQFF. For the CDR3, the DNA is TGCAGTGCGCGGGGACAGGGGGACAGTGAGCAGTTCTTC. The rearrangement links TRBV20-1 to TRBJ2-1, with 11 positions matching TRBD1. Trimming removed 6 bases from V and 9 bases from J; junction bases left unmatched: 7. Looked up from germline, CDR1 is DFQATT and CDR2 is SNEGSKA (reference sequence). This CDR3 is 13 amino acids long.

This clonotype was detected many times. V is TRBV28 and J is TRBJ2-5; D gene unclear. Germline V gene data show CDR1 as MDHEN and CDR2 as SYDVKM. This CDR3 is built from 11 residues. The V gene lost 3 bases and the J gene lost 7 bases, with 6 bases spanning the gap. The CDR3 reads CASSLGSTQYF. The CDR3 DNA sequence: TGTGCCAGCAGTTTGGGGTCGACCCAGTACTTC. Together with reference TRBV28 and TRBJ2-5, the CDR3 gives the full variable domain: DVKVTQSSRYLVKRTGEKVFLECVQDMDHENMFWYRQDPGLGLRLIYFSYDVKMKEKGDIPEGYSVSREKKERFSLILESASTNQTSMYLCASSLGSTQYFGPGTRLLVL.

This clonotype appeared a few times. The genes are TRBV5-1 and TRBJ2-1, with 8 bases matching TRBD1. The CDR3 runs 17 residues. Per germline, CDR1 SGHRS and CDR2 YFSETQ. Trimming took 0 bases from V and 5 from J; bases not matched to a gene: 10. CDR3 protein: CASSLAWGQVGNNEQFF. CDR3 sequence (DNA): TGCGCCAGCAGCTTGGCCTGGGGACAGGTGGGGAACAATGAGCAGTTCTTC.

This clonotype was recorded a few times. This chain joins TRBV27 and TRBJ1-2; tentatively, D is TRBD1 (5 bases). The CDR3 loop spans 15 amino acids. Trimming removed 0 bases from V and 4 bases from J, with 12 bases in between. The V gene's germline CDR1 is MNHEY and CDR2 SMNVEV (reference sequence). DNA of the CDR3: TGTGCCAGCAGTTTATCGGAGGGGTGGGCCTATGGCTACACCTTC. This codes for CASSLSEGWAYGYTF.

This clonotype was observed many times. J is TRBJ1-2 and V is TRBV30; D is unclear. The V end was cut by 4 bases, the J end by 8 bases, with 14 bases between. Germline loops: CDR1 GTSNPN, CDR2 SVGIG (reference sequence). The CDR3 has 12 amino acids. CDR3 protein: CAWTLEPGGYTF. The CDR3 nucleotides read TGTGCCTGGACCCTAGAGCCGGGAGGCTACACCTTC.

This clonotype was found once. This chain uses TRBV12-3 or TRBV12-4 with TRBJ2-3; D not certain. The ends were cut back, 8 bases at V and 4 bases at J, with 19 bases in the middle. The CDR3 contains 15 residues. CDR3 DNA: TGTGCCAGCCAAGTTGGGAATAGCAGGTCAGATACGCAGTATTTT. It translates to CASQVGNSRSDTQYF.

The chain is built from TRBV30 and TRBJ1-1; D gene unclear. Trimming pared 2 bases from V and 6 bases from J, leaving 4 bases between. Germline CDR1 and CDR2: GTSNPN and SVGIG (reference sequence). The CDR3 is 10 amino acids. CDR3 sequence (DNA): TGTGCCTGGAGTACAGCTGAAGCTTTCTTT. This sequence encodes CAWSTAEAFF. Using reference TRBV30 and TRBJ1-1 for the parts outside the CDR3, the full variable domain is SQTIHQWPATLVQPVGSPLSLECTVEGTSNPNLYWYRQAAGRGLQLLFYSVGIGQISSEVPQNLSASRPQDRQFILSSKKLLLSDSGFYLCAWSTAEAFFGQGTRLTVV.

The CDR3 bases are TGTGCCAGCAGTCGACAGGGAGGTGGCACCGGGGAGCTGTTTTTT. This gives the protein CASSRQGGGTGELFF. The rearrangement uses TRBV7-6 and TRBJ2-2, with TRBD1 as a possible D gene (7 bases). The CDR3 is made up of 15 amino acids. Germline V gene lookup returns CDR1 SGHVS and CDR2 FNYEAQ. Trimming took 6 bases from V and 4 from J, leaving 15 bases between them. Using reference TRBV7-6 and TRBJ2-2 for the parts outside the CDR3, the full variable domain is GAGVSQSPRYKVTKRGQDVALRCDPISGHVSLYWYRQALGQGPEFLTYFNYEAQQDKSGLPNDRFSAERPEGSISTLTIQRTEQRDSAMYRCASSRQGGGTGELFFGEGSRLTVL.

This clonotype was picked up many times. The chain recombines TRBV6-2 or TRBV6-3 with TRBJ2-7, with D maybe TRBD2 (6 bases). The CDR3 spans 12 residues. Deletions cut 5 bases from V and 9 bases from J, with 14 bases between. The germline V gene has CDR1 MNHEY and CDR2 SVGEGT. The CDR3 coding sequence is TGTGCCAGCAGTACCCTCGGGGGACGGCAGTACGTC. It specifies CASSTLGGRQYV.

Comments on this clonotype: This may arise from a read error, as a much more abundant clone is one base away. The chain is built from TRBV27 and TRBJ2-1, with D possibly being TRBD1 or TRBD2 (5 bases each). The DNA end favors TRBJ2-7, so the J call may be wrong. Looked up from germline, CDR1 is MNHEY and CDR2 is SMNVEV (reference sequence). The CDR3 sequence is 15 residues long. The CDR3 region has the DNA TGTGCCAGCAGTCCCGGGGCTAGCAGTTACAATGAGCAGTACTTC. Its translation is CASSPGASSYNEQYF.